This passage covers 5 T cell receptor beta chains from one sample sequenced in a study of tumor and adjacent non-tumor tissue in lung cancer. This sample's RNA came from whole unsorted tissue. The library came from three nested PCR rounds adapted from ARM-PCR protocols. TCRdb used MiXCR to reprocess the multiplex PCR reads, holding one entry per CDR3 protein. Among approximately 120,000 distinct CDR3 sequences listed, around three fifths were seen once. The sequencing sample was made of lung tumor tissue. The source is a man aged 25-45 years with non-small cell lung cancer.

Details on this clonotype: At one of its ends the junction is not consistent with the germline gene, which may arise from a read error. This chain joins TRBV12-3 or TRBV12-4 and TRBJ1-4; 9 bases agree with TRBD1. The CDR3 runs to 14 residues. This chain's CDR3 is CARSFTTGGEKLLF. The CDR3 nucleotides read TGTGCCAGAAGTTTTACGACAGGGGGTGAAAAACTGCTTTTT.

The V call is TRBV12-3 or TRBV12-4, the J call TRBJ2-5; D ambiguous. V dropped 8 bases and J dropped 1 base, with 11 bases sitting between them. This CDR3 is built from 13 residues. The CDR3 DNA sequence: TGTGCCAGCTCTCGTGGGGTCCAAGAGACCCAGTACTTC. Amino acid sequence: CASSRGVQETQYF.

Notes on this clonotype: A single base separates this from a much larger clone, so it may be a read error. The CDR3 sequence: CASSTGTALYEKLFF. DNA for the CDR3: TGTGCCAGCAGTACGGGGACAGCCTTGTATGAAAAACTGTTTTTT. The chain couples TRBV12-3 or TRBV12-4 to TRBJ1-4; 7 nucleotides match TRBD1. The CDR3 is 15 amino acids. The V gene end was trimmed by 5 bases and the J gene end by 6 bases; junction bases not matched to a gene: 9.

Concerning this clonotype itself: A read error is possible here, since a much larger clone lies one base away. The CDR3 region is CATSNGQAAYNEQFF. CDR3 bases: TGTGCCACCAGCAATGGACAGGCAGCCTACAATGAGCAGTTCTTC. The rearrangement links TRBV12-3 or TRBV12-4 to TRBJ2-1, with 7 nucleotides matching TRBD1. The CDR3 is 15 amino acids. V gave up 10 bases and J gave up 2 bases; unmatched junction bases: 11.

By sample share, this clonotype is medium-sized. The chain has TRBV20-1 and TRBJ2-1; TRBD1 or TRBD2 may be the D gene (7 bases each). The CDR3 extends over 13 amino acids. Germline CDR1 is DFQATT and CDR2 is SNEGSKA (reference sequence). The V end lost 2 bases, the J end lost 8 bases, and 13 bases lay between the germline ends. DNA of the CDR3: TGCAGTGCTAGACGACAGGGAGGGCATGAGCAGTTCTTC. Residues: CSARRQGGHEQFF.